Detailed here is one T cell receptor (beta chain). This record comes from a study of blood T cell repertoires in COVID-19. Study details: Samples representing acute and convalescent COVID-19 were sourced from the United States, Italy and Spain. T cells, B-cell-depleted T cells, or PBMCs provided the cDNA or gDNA that served as material.

The CDR3 runs 12 residues. V lost 4 bases and J lost 5, with 6 bases in between. Sequencing used immunoSEQ multiplex PCR; TCRdb keeps in-frame clones, though not all of them. The table lists around 41,000 clones, approximately 90% of them singletons, with about 4.8% in the top ten. Sequencing was done on a sample of peripheral blood. This sequence was found in a human donor in a cohort sampled during active COVID-19. J is TRBJ2-1 and V is TRBV12-3 or TRBV12-4; TRBD2 is a possible D gene (5 bases). CDR3 residues: CASSSGDNEQFF. CDR3 nucleotide sequence: TGTGCCAGCAGTTCCGGGGACAATGAGCAGTTCTTC.